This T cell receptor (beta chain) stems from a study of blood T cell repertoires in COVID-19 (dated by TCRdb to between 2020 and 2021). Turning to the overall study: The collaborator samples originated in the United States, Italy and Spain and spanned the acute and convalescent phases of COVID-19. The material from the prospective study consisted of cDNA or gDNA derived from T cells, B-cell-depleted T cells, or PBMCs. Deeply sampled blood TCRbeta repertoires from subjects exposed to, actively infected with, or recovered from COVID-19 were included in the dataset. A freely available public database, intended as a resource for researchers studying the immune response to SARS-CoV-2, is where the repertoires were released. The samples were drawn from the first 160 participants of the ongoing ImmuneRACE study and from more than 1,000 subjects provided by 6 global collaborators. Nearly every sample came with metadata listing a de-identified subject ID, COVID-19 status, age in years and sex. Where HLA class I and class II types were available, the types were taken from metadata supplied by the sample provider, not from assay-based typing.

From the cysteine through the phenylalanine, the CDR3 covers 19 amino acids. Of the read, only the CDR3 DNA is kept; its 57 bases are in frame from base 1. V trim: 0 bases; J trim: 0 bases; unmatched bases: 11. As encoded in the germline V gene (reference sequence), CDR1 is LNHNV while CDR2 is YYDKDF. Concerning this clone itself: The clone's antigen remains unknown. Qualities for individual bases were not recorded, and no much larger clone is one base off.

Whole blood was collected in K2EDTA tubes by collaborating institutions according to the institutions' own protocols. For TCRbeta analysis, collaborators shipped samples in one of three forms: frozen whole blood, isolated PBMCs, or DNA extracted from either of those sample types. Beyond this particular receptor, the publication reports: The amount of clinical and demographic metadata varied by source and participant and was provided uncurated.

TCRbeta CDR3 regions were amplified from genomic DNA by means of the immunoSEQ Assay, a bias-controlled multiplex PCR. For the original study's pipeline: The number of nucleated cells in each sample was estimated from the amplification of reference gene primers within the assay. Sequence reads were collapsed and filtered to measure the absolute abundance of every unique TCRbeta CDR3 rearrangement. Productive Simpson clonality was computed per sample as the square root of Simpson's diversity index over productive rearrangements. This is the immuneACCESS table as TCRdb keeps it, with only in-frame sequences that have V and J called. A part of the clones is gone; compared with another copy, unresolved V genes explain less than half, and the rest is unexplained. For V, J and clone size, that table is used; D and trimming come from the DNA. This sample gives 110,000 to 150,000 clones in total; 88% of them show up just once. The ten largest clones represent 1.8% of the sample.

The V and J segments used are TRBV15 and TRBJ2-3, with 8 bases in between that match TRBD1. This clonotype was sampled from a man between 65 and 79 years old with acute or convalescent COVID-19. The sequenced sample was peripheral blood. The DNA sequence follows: TGTGCCACCAGCAGAGATCATCCCGGACAGGGCGGTAGCACAGATACGCAGTATTTT. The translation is CATSRDHPGQGGSTDTQYF. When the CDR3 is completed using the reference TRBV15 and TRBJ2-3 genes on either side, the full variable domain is DAMVIQNPRYQVTQFGKPVTLSCSQTLNHNVMYWYQQKSSQAPKLLFHYYDKDFNNEADTPDNFQSRRPNTSFCFLDIRSPGLGDTAMYLCATSRDHPGQGGSTDTQYFGPGTRLTVL.